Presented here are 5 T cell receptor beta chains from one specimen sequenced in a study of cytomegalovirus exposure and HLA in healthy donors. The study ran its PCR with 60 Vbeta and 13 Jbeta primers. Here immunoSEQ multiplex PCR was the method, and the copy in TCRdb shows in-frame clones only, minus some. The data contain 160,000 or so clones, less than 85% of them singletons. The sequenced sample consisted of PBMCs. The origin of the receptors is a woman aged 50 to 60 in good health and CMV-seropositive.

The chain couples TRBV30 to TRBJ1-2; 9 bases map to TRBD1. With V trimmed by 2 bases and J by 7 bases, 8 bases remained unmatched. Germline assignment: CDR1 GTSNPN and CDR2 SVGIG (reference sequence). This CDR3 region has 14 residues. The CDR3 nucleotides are TGTGCCTGGAGTAGACCCCGGGACAGGGCTGGCTACACCTTC. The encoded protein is CAWSRPRDRAGYTF.

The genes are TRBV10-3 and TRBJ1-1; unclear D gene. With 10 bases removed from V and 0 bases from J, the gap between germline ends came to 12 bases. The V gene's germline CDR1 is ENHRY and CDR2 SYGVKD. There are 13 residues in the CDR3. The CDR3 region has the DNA TGTGCCACCCGGGGAGTTCTGAACACTGAAGCTTTCTTT. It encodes CATRGVLNTEAFF.

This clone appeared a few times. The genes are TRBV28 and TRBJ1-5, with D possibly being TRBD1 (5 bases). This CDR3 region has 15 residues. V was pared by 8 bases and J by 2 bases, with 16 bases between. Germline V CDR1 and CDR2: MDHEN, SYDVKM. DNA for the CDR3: TGTGCCAGCGATTACGGGGGACGGGGCAATCAGCCCCAGCATTTT. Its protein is CASDYGGRGNQPQHF.

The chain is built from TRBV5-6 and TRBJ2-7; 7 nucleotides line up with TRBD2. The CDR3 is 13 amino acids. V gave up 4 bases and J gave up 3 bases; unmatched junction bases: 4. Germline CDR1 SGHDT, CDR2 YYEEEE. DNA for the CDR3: TGTGCCAGCAGCCCCGGGACTAACTACGAGCAGTACTTC. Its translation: CASSPGTNYEQYF.

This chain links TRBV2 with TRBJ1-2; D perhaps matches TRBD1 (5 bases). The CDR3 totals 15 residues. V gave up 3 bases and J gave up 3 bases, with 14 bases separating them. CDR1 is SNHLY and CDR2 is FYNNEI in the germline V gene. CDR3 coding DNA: TGTGCCAGCAGTGAGCGTCCAGGGAGGGACTATGGCTACACCTTC. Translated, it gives CASSERPGRDYGYTF.